Below are 10 T cell receptor beta chains sequenced from a single sample in a study of identical twins. Using its own MiXCR run on the 5' RACE reads, TCRdb lists one record per CDR3 protein. The data contain about 200,000 distinct CDR3 sequences, 15% of them singletons. Another study also made use of these data, one on T cells expressing NK-cell markers.

The specimen sequenced was CD8+ T cells sorted from blood. The receptors derive from a young woman in good health.

This chain links TRBV7-8 with TRBJ2-2; 9 nucleotides agree with TRBD1. There are 17 residues in the CDR3. Germline values: CDR1 SGHVS, CDR2 FQNEAQ. Trimming took 3 bases from V and 0 from J; bases not matched to a gene: 5. Here the CDR3 DNA reads TGTGCCAGCAGCTTTCTCCGGGACAGGGCGAACACCGGGGAGCTGTTTTTT. This sequence encodes CASSFLRDRANTGELFF.

The chain uses TRBV11-2 and TRBJ2-1; 14 positions match TRBD2. With 5 bases clipped from V and 7 bases from J, the junction kept 10 bases outside the gene matches. CDR1 is SGHAT, CDR2 FQNNGV, per germline. This CDR3 has 17 amino acids. CDR3 in DNA: TGTGCCAGCAGCCCCCGACTAGCGGGAGGGCCCTCGAATGAGCAGTTCTTC. Its protein product is CASSPRLAGGPSNEQFF.

The chain uses TRBV5-1 and TRBJ2-7; 9 bases match TRBD1. The trim removed 1 base at V and 3 bases at J, leaving 8 bases unmatched. The CDR3 is 16 amino acids. Germline CDR1 SGHRS, CDR2 YFSETQ. CDR3 nucleotide sequence: TGCGCCAGCAGCTTGTTTACAGGGGGCCGTTTCTACGAGCAGTACTTC. Protein product: CASSLFTGGRFYEQYF.

This clonotype was counted only a few times. The J gene is TRBJ2-1, the V gene TRBV28; 7 bases fit TRBD1. The V gene's germline CDR1 is MDHEN and CDR2 SYDVKM. CDR3 length: 16 residues. Trimming at V came to 2 bases and at J to 6 bases, leaving 10 bases not matched to a gene. The CDR3 protein is CASSLVPTGMRNEQFF. The DNA for the CDR3 is TGTGCCAGCAGTTTAGTACCGACAGGGATGCGCAATGAGCAGTTCTTC.

The chain combines TRBV7-6 with TRBJ2-1; 7 bases fit TRBD1. The CDR3 spans 16 residues. V lost 8 bases to trimming and J lost 6 bases; unmatched junction nucleotides: 16. Germline assignment: CDR1 SGHVS and CDR2 FNYEAQ. The DNA of the CDR3 is TGTGCCAGCTTCCCGGGGACAGCCACAGGTAGCAATGAGCAGTTCTTC. This codes for CASFPGTATGSNEQFF.

This chain connects TRBV29-1 to TRBJ2-7; D is perhaps TRBD1 or TRBD2 (5 bases each). V lost 3 bases, J lost 2 bases, and 17 bases lay in between. There are 15 residues in the CDR3. Per germline, CDR1 SQVTM and CDR2 ANQGSEA. CDR3 region: CSVEGDRDSTYEQYF. CDR3 DNA sequence: TGCAGCGTTGAGGGGGACCGAGATTCGACCTACGAGCAGTACTTC.

This chain uses TRBV7-9 with TRBJ1-1; no clear D gene. The length of the CDR3 is 12 residues. The germline V gene has CDR1 SEHNR and CDR2 FQNEAQ (reference sequence). Trimming pared 5 bases from V and 1 base from J, leaving 5 bases between. Here the CDR3 DNA reads TGTGCCAGCAGCATTCAGAACACTGAAGCTTTCTTT. Amino acids: CASSIQNTEAFF. The complete variable domain, with remaining parts taken from reference TRBV7-9 and TRBJ1-1, reads DTGVSQNPRHKITKRGQNVTFRCDPISEHNRLYWYRQTLGQGPEFLTYFQNEAQLEKSRLLSDRFSAERPKGSFSTLEIQRTEQGDSAMYLCASSIQNTEAFFGQGTRLTVV.

The chain recombines TRBV25-1 with TRBJ1-2, with TRBD1 matching over 8 bases. The J segment lost 4 bases and the V segment lost 5 bases, leaving 12 bases of the junction unmatched. The CDR3 covers 16 residues. Germline values: CDR1 MGHDK, CDR2 SYGVNS. The CDR3 DNA is TGTGCCAGCAGTTCCCCGACGACAGGGGACCTCTATGGCTACACCTTC. Translation: CASSSPTTGDLYGYTF.

This clonotype was found a few times. The genes are TRBV7-9 and TRBJ2-6, with a tentative D call TRBD2 (5 bases). V lost 11 bases, J lost 4 bases, and 15 bases lay in between. In germline, CDR1 is SEHNR, CDR2 FQNEAQ (reference sequence). The CDR3 is 14 amino acids. The CDR3 reads CAGNGISGANVLTF. CDR3 DNA: TGTGCCGGGAACGGGATCTCCGGGGCCAACGTCCTGACTTTC.

DNA of the CDR3: TGCGCCAGCAGCCAAGATGTTCTGGGGGACAATGAGCAGTTCTTC. This gives the protein CASSQDVLGDNEQFF. This rearrangement joins TRBV4-3 to TRBJ2-1, with D perhaps being TRBD1 or TRBD2 (5 bases each). From germline, CDR1 is LGHNA and CDR2 YSLEER. Between the trimmed V and J ends, which lost 0 bases and 5 bases, there was a span of 11 bases. The CDR3 spans 15 residues.